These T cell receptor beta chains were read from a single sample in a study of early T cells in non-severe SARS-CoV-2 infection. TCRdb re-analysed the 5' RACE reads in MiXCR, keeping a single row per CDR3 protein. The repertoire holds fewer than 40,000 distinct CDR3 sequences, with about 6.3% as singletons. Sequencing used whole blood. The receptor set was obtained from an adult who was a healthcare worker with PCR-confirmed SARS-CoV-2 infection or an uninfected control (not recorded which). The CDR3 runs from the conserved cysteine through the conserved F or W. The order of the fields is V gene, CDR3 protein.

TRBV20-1	CSAGRQETQYF
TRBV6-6	CASSYRRLAGVNEQFF
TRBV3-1	CASSQGVPGGTGELLF
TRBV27	CASSLTGGNEQFF
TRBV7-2	CASSPHSGYETQYF
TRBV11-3	CASENTGELFF
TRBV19	CATPPGGSGRCYNEQFF
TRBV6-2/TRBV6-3	CASSYSDRGLAKNIQYF
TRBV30	CAWRKVTGDEQYF
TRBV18	CASSPRQRDNSPLHF
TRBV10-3	CAISGDLKGYNEQFF
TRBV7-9	CASSLSGTGEDEQFF
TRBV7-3	CASSSFRDSSEQFF
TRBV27	CASSLSGPGDINTEAFF
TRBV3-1	CASKLGGADGYTF
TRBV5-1	CASSCRRSGSSGPNSYEQYF
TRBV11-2	CASSLEVQETQYF
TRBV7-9	CASSSKGGRVNEQYF
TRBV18	CASSPQTGEGEQYF
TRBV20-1	CSARDPRGGGLYEQFF
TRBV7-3	CASSHTHEQFF
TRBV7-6	CASSFTGTDTQYF
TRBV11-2	CASSATGSTGELFF
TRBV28	CASSLNEQFF
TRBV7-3	CASSEVTTGELFF
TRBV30	CAWSVTPWELFF
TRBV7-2	CASSLIYGYTF
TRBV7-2	CASSVNGISGNTIYF
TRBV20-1	CSASRMGPNTEAFF
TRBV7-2	CASRFGTSGYEQYF
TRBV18	CASSPPPGYEQFF
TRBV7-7	CASSEQGAYEQFF
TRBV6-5	CASSYSADPGREQYF
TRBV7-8	CASSSDMAGGGELFF
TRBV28	CASSLGARDDEQFF
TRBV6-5	CASRSPQETQYF
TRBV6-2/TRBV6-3	CASSRGLSQASNQPQHF
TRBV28	CASSRQSNQPQHF
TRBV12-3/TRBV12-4	CASSLGLAVGNEQFF
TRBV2	CASRGQGPNYGYTF
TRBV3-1	CASSQHTGTDSPLHF
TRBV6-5	CATWGSDRTYGYTF
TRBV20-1	CSATAYGYTF
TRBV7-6	CASSLIPGETQYF
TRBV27	CASSLSMGVSYGYTF
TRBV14	CASSRHLSIATNEKLFF
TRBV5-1	CASSPLGQGGNEQFF
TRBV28	CASSFRKDTEAFF
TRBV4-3	CASSPLLGGWSGYTF
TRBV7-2	CASSAQDFGSPLHF
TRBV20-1	CSATDRRGFEKLFF
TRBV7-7	CASSLTLRTGGTGELFF